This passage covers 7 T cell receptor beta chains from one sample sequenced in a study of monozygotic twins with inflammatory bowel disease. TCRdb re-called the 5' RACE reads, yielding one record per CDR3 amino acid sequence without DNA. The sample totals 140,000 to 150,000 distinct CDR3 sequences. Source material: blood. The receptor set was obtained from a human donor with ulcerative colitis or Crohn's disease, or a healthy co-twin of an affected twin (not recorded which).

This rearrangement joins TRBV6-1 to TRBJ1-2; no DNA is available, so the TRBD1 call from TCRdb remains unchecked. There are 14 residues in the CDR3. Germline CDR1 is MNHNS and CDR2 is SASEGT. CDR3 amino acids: CASSDPGLSHGYTF.

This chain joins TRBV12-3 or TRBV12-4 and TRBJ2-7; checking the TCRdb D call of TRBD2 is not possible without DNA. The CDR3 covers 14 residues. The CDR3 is CASKRRAAGYEQYF.

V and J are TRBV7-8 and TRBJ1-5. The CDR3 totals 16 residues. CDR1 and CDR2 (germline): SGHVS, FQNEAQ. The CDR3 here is CASSLEEYSSNQPQHF.

The CDR3 region is CSVRPNGLDTIYF. The J gene is TRBJ1-3, the V gene TRBV29-1; without DNA, the TCRdb call of TRBD1 cannot be checked. Germline CDR1 SQVTM, CDR2 ANQGSEA. The CDR3 has 13 amino acids. Supplemented by reference TRBV29-1 and TRBJ1-3, the full variable domain reads SAVISQKPSRDICQRGTSLTIQCQVDSQVTMMFWYRQQPGQSLTLIATANQGSEATYESGFVIDKFPISRPNLTFSTLTVSNMSPEDSSIYLCSVRPNGLDTIYFGEGSWLTVV.

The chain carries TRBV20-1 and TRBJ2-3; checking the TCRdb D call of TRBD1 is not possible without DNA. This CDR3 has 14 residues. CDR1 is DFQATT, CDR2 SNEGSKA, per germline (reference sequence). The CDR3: CSATSGQGADTQYF.

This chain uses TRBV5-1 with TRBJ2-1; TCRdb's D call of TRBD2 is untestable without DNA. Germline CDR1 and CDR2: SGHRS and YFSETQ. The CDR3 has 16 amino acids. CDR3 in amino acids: CASSYPGLAGGGEQFF. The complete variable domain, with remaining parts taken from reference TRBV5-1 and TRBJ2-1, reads KAGVTQTPRYLIKTRGQQVTLSCSPISGHRSVSWYQQTPGQGLQFLFEYFSETQRNKGNFPGRFSGRQFSNSRSEMNVSTLELGDSALYLCASSYPGLAGGGEQFFGPGTRLTVL.

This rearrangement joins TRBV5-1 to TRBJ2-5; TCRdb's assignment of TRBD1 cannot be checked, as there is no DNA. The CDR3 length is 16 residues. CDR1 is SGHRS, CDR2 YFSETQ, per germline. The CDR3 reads CASSTGLGVYQETQYF.